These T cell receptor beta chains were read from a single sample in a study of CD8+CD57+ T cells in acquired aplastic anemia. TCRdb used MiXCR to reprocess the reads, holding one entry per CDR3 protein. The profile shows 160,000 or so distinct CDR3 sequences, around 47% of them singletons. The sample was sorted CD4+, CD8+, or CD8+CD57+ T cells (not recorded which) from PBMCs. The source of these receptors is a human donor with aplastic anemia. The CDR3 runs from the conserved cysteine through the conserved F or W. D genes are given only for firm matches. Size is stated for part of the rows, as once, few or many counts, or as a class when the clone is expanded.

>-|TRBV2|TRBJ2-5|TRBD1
TGTGCCAGCAGTTCGACACCCGGACAGGGAACGGAGACCCAGTACTTC
CASSSTPGQGTETQYF
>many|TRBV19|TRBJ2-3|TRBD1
TGTGCCACTCGGGACAGGGACTACACAGATACGCAGTATTTT
CATRDRDYTDTQYF
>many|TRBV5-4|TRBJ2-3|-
TGTGCCAGCAGCTTAGATGGGGGATTCACAGATACGCAGTATTTT
CASSLDGGFTDTQYF
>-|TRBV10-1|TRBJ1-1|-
TGCGCCAGCAGTGAGTCGAAGGCCGGGAAGGCTGAAGCTTTCTTT
CASSESKAGKAEAFF
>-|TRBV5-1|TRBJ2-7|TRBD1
TGCGCCAGCAGCTCAAACCGGGACAGCGCCTACGAGCAGTGCTTC
CASSSNRDSAYEQCF
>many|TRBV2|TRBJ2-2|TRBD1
TGTGCCAGCAGTGAGACAGGGGGCACCGGGGAGCTGTTTTTT
CASSETGGTGELFF
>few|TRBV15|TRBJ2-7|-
TGTGCCACCAGCAGAGCGACAGCGCTCTACGAGCAGTACTTC
CATSRATALYEQYF
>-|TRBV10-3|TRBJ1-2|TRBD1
TGTGCCATCAGTTTGACAGGGGGCGAGGACTATGGCTACACCTTC
CAISLTGGEDYGYTF
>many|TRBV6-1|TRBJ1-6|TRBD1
TGTGCCAGCAGTGAAGGGACAGGGGGCTCACCCCTCCACTTT
CASSEGTGGSPLHF
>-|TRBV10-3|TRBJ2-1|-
TGTGCCATCAGCGCGAACAATGAGCAGTTCTTC
CAISANNEQFF
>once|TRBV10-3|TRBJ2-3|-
TGTGCCATCAAAAGGGTTTCGGGCACAGATACGCAGTATTTT
CAIKRVSGTDTQYF
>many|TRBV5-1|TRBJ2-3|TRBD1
TGCGCCAGCAGCGGACAGGGTTACACAGATACGCAGTATTTT
CASSGQGYTDTQYF
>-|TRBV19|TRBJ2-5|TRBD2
TGTGCCAGTAGTATAGCCCCCCGGGCGGGAGGACTGTACCAAGAGACCCAGTACTTC
CASSIAPRAGGLYQETQYF
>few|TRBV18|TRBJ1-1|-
TGTGCCAGCTCACCAGGCAGGGGTAACACTGAAGCTTTCTTT
CASSPGRGNTEAFF
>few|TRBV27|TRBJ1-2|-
TGTGCCAGCAGTATCAGGGACCGGCCGGGAGGCTACACCTTC
CASSIRDRPGGYTF
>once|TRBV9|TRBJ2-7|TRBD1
TGTGCCTGCAGTGTATTTGACAGGGGGAGTAACGAGCAGTACTTC
CACSVFDRGSNEQYF
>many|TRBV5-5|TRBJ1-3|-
TGTGCCAGCAGCTTGGTGGGGGCAAACTCTGGAAACACCATATATTTT
CASSLVGANSGNTIYF
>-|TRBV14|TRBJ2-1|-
TGTGCCAGCAGCCTCTTACAGGGATGGGGCTCCTACAATGAGCAGTTCTTC
CASSLLQGWGSYNEQFF
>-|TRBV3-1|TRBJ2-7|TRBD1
TGTGCCAGCAGCCGGACAGGCTCTGTCTACGAGCAGTACTTC
CASSRTGSVYEQYF
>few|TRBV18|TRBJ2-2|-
TGTGCCAGCTCAAGACAGACGAACACCGGGGAGCTGTTTTTT
CASSRQTNTGELFF
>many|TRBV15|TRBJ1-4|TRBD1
TGTGCCACCAGCAGAAGTGGACAGGCAACTAATGAAAAACTGTTTTTT
CATSRSGQATNEKLFF
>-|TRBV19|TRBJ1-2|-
TGTGCCAGTAGTACCAGCCCGACAGCGGGCTATGGCTACACCTTC
CASSTSPTAGYGYTF
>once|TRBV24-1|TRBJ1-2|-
TGTGCCACCAGTGATTTGATAGGGAGGGATGGCTACACCTTC
CATSDLIGRDGYTF
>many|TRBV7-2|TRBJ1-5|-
TGTGCCAGCAGCCACCTGACAGCCAATCAGCCCCAGCATTTT
CASSHLTANQPQHF
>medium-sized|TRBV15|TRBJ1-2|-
TGTGCCACCAGCAGAGATCGAGGCAGGGGCTATGGCTACACCTTC
CATSRDRGRGYGYTF
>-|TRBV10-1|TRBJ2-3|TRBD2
TGTGCCAGCAGCTTAGAACTAGCGGGGATCACAGATACGCAGTATTTT
CASSLELAGITDTQYF
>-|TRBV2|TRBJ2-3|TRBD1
TGTGCCAGCGGGGACAGGAAAGATACGCAGTACTTT
CASGDRKDTQYF
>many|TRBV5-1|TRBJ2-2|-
TGCGCCAGCAGCTTGGCCGGTGGGGTAGGGACCGGGGAGCTGTTTTTT
CASSLAGGVGTGELFF
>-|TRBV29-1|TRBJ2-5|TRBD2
TGCAGCGAATCTAGCGGGAGCTGGGCCCAGTACTTC
CSESSGSWAQYF
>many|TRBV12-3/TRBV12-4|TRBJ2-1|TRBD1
TGTGCCAGCAGTTTAGACAGGGGGCTTCACAATGAGCAGTTCTTC
CASSLDRGLHNEQFF
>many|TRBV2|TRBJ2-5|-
TGTGCCAGCAGTGGAGCCCGAGGGGAGACCCAGTACTTC
CASSGARGETQYF
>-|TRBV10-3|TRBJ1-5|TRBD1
TGTGCCATCAGTCCCGGGACAGGGGGCCACAATCAGCCCCAGCATTTT
CAISPGTGGHNQPQHF
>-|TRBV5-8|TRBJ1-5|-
TGTGCCAGCAGCTTCTTCGGGGGCCAGCCCCAGCATTTT
CASSFFGGQPQHF
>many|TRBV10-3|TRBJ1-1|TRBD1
TGTGCCATCAGATGGGCGGGACAGCAGAACACTGAAGCTTTCTTT
CAIRWAGQQNTEAFF
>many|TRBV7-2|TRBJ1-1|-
TGTGCCAGCAGCTCCACCGGACAGCCCCAGGGGAAAGCTTTCTTT
CASSSTGQPQGKAFF
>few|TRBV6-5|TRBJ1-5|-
TGTGCCAGCAGTTACGAGCGCAGTAGCAATCAGCCCCAGCATTTT
CASSYERSSNQPQHF
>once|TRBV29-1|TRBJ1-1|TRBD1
TGCAGCGGGGACAGGGGAGGCACTGAAGCTTTCTTT
CSGDRGGTEAFF
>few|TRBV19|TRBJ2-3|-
TGTGCCAGCAGCCTGAGGACAGGAGGGGCAGATACGCAGTATTTT
CASSLRTGGADTQYF
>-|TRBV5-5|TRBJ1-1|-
TGTGCCAGCGGCTTGGGGAATCGGGCCACTGAAGCTTTCTTT
CASGLGNRATEAFF
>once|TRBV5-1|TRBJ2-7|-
TGCGCCAGCAGACTGGAAAGGGCCTACGAGCAGTACTTC
CASRLERAYEQYF
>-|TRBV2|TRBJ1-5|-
TGTGCCAGCAGTGAGACAGTTAATCAGCCCCAGCATTTT
CASSETVNQPQHF
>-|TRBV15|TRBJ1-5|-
TGTGCCAGCAGTCCCGGACCTAGCAATCAGCCCCAGCATTTT
CASSPGPSNQPQHF
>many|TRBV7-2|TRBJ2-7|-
TGTGCCAGCAGCAAAGACAGCTACGAGCAGTACTTC
CASSKDSYEQYF
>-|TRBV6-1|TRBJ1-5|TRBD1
TGTGCCAGCACCCCCTCCGGGACAGGGATTCAGCCCCAGCATTTT
CASTPSGTGIQPQHF